This T cell receptor beta chain was profiled in a study of blood T cells in healthy people across ages. This clonotype occurred a few times. Deletions cut 5 bases from V and 2 bases from J, with 18 bases between. Per the germline V gene, CDR1 is SGHTA and CDR2 is FQGNSA. This CDR3 comprises 16 residues. The authors ran a second PCR of 7 to 11 cycles using a sample-barcoded 5' primer and a J-beta primer mix. With 12 random nucleotides, a template-switch adaptor tagged each individual cDNA molecule. TCRdb re-called the 5' RACE reads with MiXCR, one entry per CDR3 protein. The data contain 700,000 to 800,000 distinct CDR3 sequences, 43% of them singletons.

Sequenced material: blood. The TCR was taken from an older woman in good health. The chain couples TRBV7-2 to TRBJ2-5; either TRBD1 or TRBD2 may supply D (6 bases each). In DNA form, the CDR3 reads TGTGCCAGCAGCAGACAGGCGGGACGGTTACAAGAGACCCAGTACTTC. Translating gives CASSRQAGRLQETQYF. The full variable domain, rest sourced from reference TRBV7-2 and TRBJ2-5, is GAGVSQSPSNKVTEKGKDVELRCDPISGHTALYWYRQSLGQGLEFLIYFQGNSAPDKSGLPSDRFSAERTGGSVSTLTIQRTQQEDSAVYLCASSRQAGRLQETQYFGPGTRLLVL.